These 19 T cell receptor beta chains came from one sample sequenced in a study of blood T cells in healthy people across ages. For the second PCR, which ran for roughly 7 to 11 cycles, a sample-barcoded 5' primer and a J-beta primer mix were used. TCRdb recomputed calls from the 5' RACE reads with MiXCR, one row per CDR3 protein. The sample comprises around 780,000 distinct CDR3 sequences, about 61% of which are singletons, and roughly 24% rests with the top ten. The sample consisted of blood. The receptors originated from a man between 35 and 55 years old in good health.

The chain recombines TRBV27 with TRBJ2-7, with 7 bases that match TRBD2. CDR1 is MNHEY, CDR2 SMNVEV, per germline (reference sequence). This CDR3 is 17 amino acids long. Losses at the gene ends were 2 bases for V and 3 bases for J; bases not matched to a gene: 13. CDR3 bases: TGTGCCAGCAGTTTAAGTTGGCCCGGGACTACTCTCTACGAGCAGTACTTC. Protein product: CASSLSWPGTTLYEQYF.

V gene TRBV29-1 combines with J gene TRBJ2-5; D perhaps matches TRBD1 (6 bases). V was cut by 8 bases and J by 11 bases, with 21 bases left in between. The germline V gene encodes CDR1 SQVTM and CDR2 ANQGSEA. CDR3 size: 12 residues. Here the CDR3 DNA reads TGCAGCATGGGACAAGTATACAATGAGCAGTACTTC. Its translation is CSMGQVYNEQYF.

The chain uses TRBV27 and TRBJ2-7; TRBD1 agrees at 11 bases. Germline V lookup: CDR1 MNHEY, CDR2 SMNVEV (reference sequence). This CDR3 is 16 amino acids long. V shed 3 bases and J 5 bases; nucleotides not matched to a gene: 9. The CDR3 region has the DNA TGTGCCAGCAGTTTTAACCCGGGACAGGGGGTCGACGAGCAGTACTTC. Encoded protein: CASSFNPGQGVDEQYF.

This chain joins TRBV7-2 and TRBJ2-7; D not certain. The CDR3 totals 15 residues. V shed 3 bases and J shed 3 bases, with 15 bases lying between them. The germline V gene has CDR1 SGHTA and CDR2 FQGNSA. CDR3: CASSFPGMEVYEQYF. The CDR3 DNA reads TGTGCCAGCAGCTTTCCAGGCATGGAAGTCTACGAGCAGTACTTC.

This sequence joins TRBV7-9 and TRBJ2-4; perhaps TRBD2 as D (7 bases). The tail of the sequence fits TRBJ2-7 better, so the J call may be wrong. CDR1 is SEHNR, CDR2 FQNEAQ, per germline (reference sequence). The CDR3 consists of 14 residues. As DNA, the CDR3 is TGTGCCAGCAGCGCCGAAACGGGGGGCCACGAGCAGTACTTC. As protein: CASSAETGGHEQYF.

The chain carries TRBV5-1 and TRBJ2-1; a weak D match, TRBD2 (5 bases). CDR3 length: 15 residues. Trimming cost V 8 bases and J 1 base, with 16 bases left between them. Germline V gene lookup returns CDR1 SGHRS and CDR2 YFSETQ. The CDR3 DNA follows: TGCGCCAGTTCGACCGTAAGCGGATCCTACAATGAGCAGTTCTTC. Protein: CASSTVSGSYNEQFF.

V usage is TRBV6-5 and J usage is TRBJ2-3, with a possible D match to TRBD1 (7 bases). The CDR3 contains 16 residues. Trimming removed 5 bases from V and 2 bases from J, with 17 bases in between. CDR1 and CDR2 from the germline V gene are MNHEY and SVGAGI. CDR3: CASSHFGRGDTDTQYF. The CDR3 coding sequence is TGTGCCAGCAGTCACTTTGGCAGGGGGGACACAGATACGCAGTATTTT.

This clonotype was observed a few times. This rearrangement joins TRBV7-3 to TRBJ2-7; a weak D match, TRBD2 (6 bases). V was trimmed by 0 bases and J by 1 base, leaving 10 bases between them. Germline loops: CDR1 SGHTA, CDR2 FQGTGA. The CDR3 loop spans 15 amino acids. In DNA form, the CDR3 reads TGTGCCAGCAGCTTAACACGGGAGCGATCCTACGAGCAGTACTTC. Its protein product is CASSLTRERSYEQYF.

The genes are TRBV6-1 and TRBJ1-2; D is ambiguous. The ends were cut back, 5 bases at V and 2 bases at J, with 21 bases in the middle. The length of the CDR3 is 17 residues. Looked up from germline, CDR1 is MNHNS and CDR2 is SASEGT. This CDR3 reads CASSTPRLRSDNYGYTF. For the CDR3, the DNA is TGTGCCAGCAGTACCCCCCGTTTGAGGTCCGACAACTATGGCTACACCTTC.

The chain is built from TRBV20-1 and TRBJ2-3; D possibly corresponds to TRBD2 (6 bases). Germline CDR1 and CDR2: DFQATT and SNEGSKA (reference sequence). With 5 bases removed from V and 6 bases from J, the gap between germline ends came to 18 bases. The CDR3 covers 14 residues. CDR3 sequence: CSAWDFPSVDTQYF. For the CDR3, the DNA is TGCAGTGCTTGGGACTTCCCGTCGGTGGATACGCAGTATTTT.

The chain combines TRBV29-1 with TRBJ2-1; TRBD2 is a possible D gene (5 bases). The ends were cut back, 4 bases at V and 12 bases at J, with 10 bases in the middle. The CDR3 consists of 10 residues. Per the germline V gene, CDR1 is SQVTM and CDR2 is ANQGSEA. CDR3 DNA sequence: TGCAGCGTTGGTAGCGACGGGCAGTTCTTC. Its translation is CSVGSDGQFF.

The rearrangement uses TRBV10-3 and TRBJ1-4; TRBD1 is a possible D gene (6 bases). CDR3 length: 16 amino acids. V lost 0 bases, J lost 3 bases, and 11 bases lay in between. Germline V CDR1 and CDR2: ENHRY, SYGVKD. CDR3 region: CAISESGASSNEKLFF. DNA for the CDR3: TGTGCCATCAGTGAGTCGGGGGCCAGCTCTAATGAAAAACTGTTTTTT.

The rearrangement uses TRBV20-1 and TRBJ2-7; 9 bases line up with TRBD2. J lost 1 base, V lost 0 bases, and 7 bases had no gene match. The germline gives CDR1 DFQATT, CDR2 SNEGSKA (reference sequence). The CDR3 totals 16 residues. CDR3 nucleotides: TGCAGTGCTAGAGATAAAGCTAGCGGGATTTCCTACGAGCAGTACTTC. Protein product: CSARDKASGISYEQYF.

The chain couples TRBV7-2 to TRBJ2-4; D may be TRBD2 (7 bases). The J call may be mistaken, given a closer DNA end match to TRBJ2-7. This CDR3 is 13 amino acids long. In germline, CDR1 is SGHTA, CDR2 FQGNSA. CDR3 region: CASSENGGREQYF. CDR3 in DNA: TGTGCCAGCAGCGAAAACGGGGGGCGCGAGCAGTACTTC.

On this clonotype: A read error may account for a junction end that differs from germline. V and J are TRBV29-1 and TRBJ2-5; D tentatively reads TRBD1 or TRBD2 (7 bases each). Gene TRBJ2-7 matches the end of the DNA better, so the J call may be wrong. Germline V gene lookup returns CDR1 SQVTM and CDR2 ANQGSEA. The CDR3 runs 14 residues. CDR3 coding DNA: TGCAGCGTGGAAGGGGGGGCAGGGGGCTACGAGCAGTACTTC. Protein: CSVEGGAGGYEQYF.

Concerning this clonotype: This sequence may be a read error, since a much larger clone differs from it by one base. This sequence joins TRBV12-3 or TRBV12-4 and TRBJ1-4; D may be TRBD1 (6 bases). The length of the CDR3 is 16 residues. CDR3 amino acids: CASSLRGEFTNEELFF. The CDR3 DNA reads as TGTGCCAGCAGTTTAAGGGGGGAATTCACTAATGAAGAACTGTTTTTT.

This clonotype was seen only a few times. The chain has TRBV12-3 or TRBV12-4 and TRBJ1-1, with a weak D call TRBD1 (5 bases). V lost 3 bases and J lost 5, with 13 bases in between. The CDR3 length is 14 residues. The DNA of the CDR3 is TGTGCCAGCAGTTTGAAGGGGAGGGGAACTGAAGCTTTCTTT. Protein: CASSLKGRGTEAFF.

This clonotype was seen many times. V is TRBV12-3 or TRBV12-4 and J is TRBJ2-5, with D possibly called TRBD1 or TRBD2 (5 bases each). This CDR3 is built from 11 residues. V was cut by 5 bases and J by 4 bases, with 5 bases left in between. The CDR3 DNA is TGTGCCAGCAGTGGGGGAGAGACCCAGTACTTC. This gives the protein CASSGGETQYF.

This clonotype was recorded a few times. This chain connects TRBV5-1 to TRBJ2-4, with 12 bases lining up with TRBD2. The DNA end favors TRBJ2-7, so the J call may be wrong. CDR1 is SGHRS and CDR2 is YFSETQ in the germline V gene. This CDR3 is built from 19 residues. The CDR3 spells CASSYGTSGFATDYYEQYF. CDR3 sequence (DNA): TGCGCCAGCAGCTACGGGACTAGCGGGTTCGCAACCGATTACTACGAGCAGTACTTC.